The next 30 T cell receptor beta chains were all read from a single sample in a study of control samples from healthy donors and cancer patients. Clones were read by immunoSEQ multiplex PCR, and TCRdb kept only the in-frame ones, dropping some. Of tens of thousands of clones listed, around four fifths are singletons. The source material was blood. Receptors were obtained from a man aged 50-60 years in good health.

The chain carries TRBV9 and TRBJ2-4; TRBD1 matches at 9 bases. The CDR3 runs to 14 residues. V trimming: 4 bases; J trimming: 11 bases; junction bases outside the gene matches: 10. Germline-derived CDR1 and CDR2 are SGDLS and YYNGEE. CDR3 sequence (DNA): TGTGCCAGCAGCATCCGGGACAGGGAAGGTGTTCAGTACTTC. The encoded protein is CASSIRDREGVQYF.

V usage is TRBV6-6 and J usage is TRBJ2-7; D is ambiguous. V shed 4 bases and J shed 2 bases, with 9 bases lying between them. The CDR3 is made up of 13 amino acids. Germline CDR1 reads MNHNY; CDR2 reads SVGAGI (reference sequence). CDR3 sequence (DNA): TGTGCCAGCAGTTTGGGTGGCCCCTACGAGCAGTACTTC. Encoded protein: CASSLGGPYEQYF.

A single count supports this clone. The chain couples TRBV4-1 to TRBJ2-1; D tentatively reads TRBD1 or TRBD2 (7 bases each). The CDR3 covers 15 residues. CDR1 is MGHRA and CDR2 is YSYEKL in the germline V gene. V was cut by 0 bases and J by 9 bases, with 15 bases left in between. CDR3 in amino acids: CASSQDGQGGTEQFF. The CDR3, as DNA: TGCGCCAGCAGCCAAGACGGGCAGGGGGGGACTGAGCAGTTCTTC.

The CDR3, as DNA: TGTGCCAGCAGTTTATCGGTTAACTACGAGCAGTACTTC. Translation: CASSLSVNYEQYF. V gene TRBV27 combines with J gene TRBJ2-7; D remains unclear. The CDR3 is made up of 13 amino acids. Between the trimmed V and J ends, which lost 0 bases and 3 bases, there was a span of 6 bases. CDR1 is MNHEY, CDR2 SMNVEV, per germline (reference sequence).

This clone turned up a few times. The genes are TRBV12-3 or TRBV12-4 and TRBJ1-2; D remains ambiguous. The ends were cut back, 5 bases at V and 4 bases at J, with 11 bases in the middle. This CDR3 region has 13 residues. For the CDR3, the DNA is TGTGCCAGCAGTCGGGAGGGTAGCTATGGCTACACCTTC. It translates to CASSREGSYGYTF.

This clone was seen more than once but under ten times. The rearrangement joins TRBV12-3 or TRBV12-4 to TRBJ2-7, with D hard to call. The CDR3 extends over 13 amino acids. V dropped 6 bases and J dropped 4 bases, with 13 bases sitting between them. CDR3 nucleotide sequence: TGTGCCAGCAGGTTCAGAAGGAGATACGAGCAGTACTTC. Translation: CASRFRRRYEQYF.

The V gene is TRBV5-4, the J gene TRBJ2-5, with D possibly TRBD1 on 6 matching bases. Trimming stripped 1 base from V and 3 bases from J, with 10 bases between. Germline V gene sequence: CDR1 SGHNT, CDR2 YYREEE (reference sequence). CDR3 length: 14 amino acids. The CDR3 DNA sequence: TGTGCCAGCAGCTTGAATACAGGGAAAGAGACCCAGTACTTC. It is translated as CASSLNTGKETQYF.

V gene TRBV30 combines with J gene TRBJ1-5; perhaps TRBD1 as D (6 bases). CDR1 is GTSNPN and CDR2 is SVGIG in the germline V gene (reference sequence). V was shortened by 5 bases and J by 7 bases, with 15 bases between the two germline ends. The CDR3 has 13 amino acids. The CDR3 is CAWSGHQTQPQHF. CDR3 in DNA: TGTGCCTGGTCGGGACACCAAACGCAGCCCCAGCATTTT.

This chain's CDR3 is CASRSGGANTGELFF. The CDR3 DNA sequence: TGTGCCAGCAGGTCAGGGGGAGCGAACACCGGGGAGCTGTTTTTT. The chain employs TRBV27 and TRBJ2-2; 7 bases are a match to TRBD1. This CDR3 region has 15 residues. CDR1 is MNHEY and CDR2 is SMNVEV in the germline V gene (reference sequence). V shed 6 bases, J shed 0 bases, and the junction held 4 bases outside the gene matches.

The chain uses TRBV6-1 and TRBJ2-7, with no clear D. The CDR3 length is 13 residues. Germline V lookup: CDR1 MNHNS, CDR2 SASEGT. The V and J ends lost 2 bases and 2 bases respectively, with 7 bases between them. In DNA, the CDR3 is TGTGCCAGCAGTGAACAGGTCACCTACGAGCAGTACTTC. Encoded protein: CASSEQVTYEQYF.

The rearrangement uses TRBV14 and TRBJ2-3; D may be TRBD2 (5 bases). The length of the CDR3 is 15 residues. Between the trimmed V and J ends, which lost 2 bases and 4 bases, there was a span of 13 bases. Germline-derived CDR1 and CDR2 are SGHDN and FVKESK. CDR3 loop: CASSQTRLSADTQYF. Written as DNA, the CDR3 is TGTGCCAGCAGCCAAACTAGGCTATCCGCAGATACGCAGTATTTT.

This chain joins TRBV7-3 and TRBJ1-1; 11 nucleotides agree with TRBD1. V lost 5 bases, J lost 3 bases, and 5 bases stayed unmatched. The CDR3 has 15 amino acids. Germline CDR1 SGHTA, CDR2 FQGTGA. The CDR3 sequence: CASSRTGGPDTEAFF. CDR3 nucleotides: TGTGCCAGCAGCCGGACAGGGGGCCCCGACACTGAAGCTTTCTTT.

DNA for the CDR3: TGTGCCAGCAGTCAGGGACAGGGCTGGGATACGCAGTATTTT. This sequence encodes CASSQGQGWDTQYF. The rearrangement uses TRBV27 and TRBJ2-3; TRBD1 matches 9 bases. The CDR3 is made up of 14 amino acids. Germline V lookup: CDR1 MNHEY, CDR2 SMNVEV (reference sequence). The trim removed 5 bases at V and 6 bases at J, leaving 6 bases unmatched.

The chain joins TRBV23-1 to TRBJ2-1; 12 bases map to TRBD2. TRBV23-1 is an ORF, with its function uncertain. The CDR3 has 17 residues. With 10 bases clipped from V and 6 bases from J, the junction kept 16 bases outside the gene matches. DNA for the CDR3: TGCGCCACCACGGGGACTAGCGGGCCCCGTCACTTCAATGAGCAGTTCTTC. It specifies CATTGTSGPRHFNEQFF.

This clone was seen many times. The genes are TRBV3-1 (or the pseudogene TRBV3-2) and TRBJ2-5; D is uncertain. The V end was cut by 5 bases, the J end by 2 bases, with 12 bases between. CDR1 and CDR2 from the germline V gene are LGHDT and YNNKEL (reference sequence). The CDR3 is made up of 14 amino acids. The CDR3 loop is CASSSRSNQETQYF. As DNA, the CDR3 is TGTGCCAGCAGCTCCCGATCGAATCAAGAGACCCAGTACTTC.

The V gene is TRBV3-1 (or the pseudogene TRBV3-2), the J gene TRBJ2-2, with D hard to call. V was cut by 3 bases and J by 3 bases, with 23 bases left in between. The CDR3 spans 19 residues. The germline V gene encodes CDR1 LGHDT and CDR2 YNNKEL (reference sequence). DNA for the CDR3: TGTGCCAGCAGCCATCAACTGATTCCCGGTCACAGTTACACCGGGGAGCTGTTTTTT. This sequence encodes CASSHQLIPGHSYTGELFF.

The chain is built from TRBV24-1 and TRBJ2-1; weak D call: TRBD2 (6 bases). The CDR3 extends over 13 amino acids. Germline loops: CDR1 KGHDR, CDR2 SFDVKD. The V and J ends lost 9 bases and 9 bases respectively, with 17 bases between them. DNA for the CDR3: TGTGCCACCGGGGCTGGAGGGCCATTTGAGCAGTTCTTC. It is translated as CATGAGGPFEQFF.

This sequence joins TRBV11-3 and TRBJ2-4, with TRBD1 matching 9 bases. The length of the CDR3 is 15 residues. Germline-derived CDR1 and CDR2 are SGHNT and YENEEA. After removal of 5 bases from V and 7 bases from J, the junction contained 9 bases not matched to a gene. The CDR3 DNA is TGTGCCAGCAGCCCTAGCCGTGGACAGGGGAACATTCAGTACTTC. Translated, it gives CASSPSRGQGNIQYF.

The J gene is TRBJ1-5, the V gene TRBV24-1; D unresolved. Germline loops: CDR1 KGHDR, CDR2 SFDVKD. CDR3 length equals 14 residues. V was pared by 3 bases and J by 4 bases, with 9 bases between. DNA of the CDR3: TGTGCCACCAGTGATCTCGCCGGGAATCAGCCCCAGCATTTT. Encoded protein: CATSDLAGNQPQHF.

This clone appeared once. J is TRBJ2-5 and V is TRBV7-8; D gene uncertain. Trimming cost V 6 bases and J 5 bases, with 16 bases left between them. The germline gives CDR1 SGHVS, CDR2 FQNEAQ. CDR3 length equals 14 residues. This CDR3 is CASSLDGRVETQYF. The DNA of the CDR3 is TGTGCCAGCAGTCTGGATGGCCGGGTGGAGACCCAGTACTTC. The complete variable domain, with remaining parts taken from reference TRBV7-8 and TRBJ2-5, reads GAGVSQSPRYKVAKRGQDVALRCDPISGHVSLFWYQQALGQGPEFLTYFQNEAQLDKSGLPSDRFFAERPEGSVSTLKIQRTQQEDSAVYLCASSLDGRVETQYFGPGTRLLVL.

V is TRBV2 and J is TRBJ2-2, with D perhaps given as TRBD1 or TRBD2 (6 bases each). Germline values: CDR1 SNHLY, CDR2 FYNNEI. The CDR3 runs to 14 residues. The V end lost 8 bases, the J end lost 3 bases, and 13 bases lay between the germline ends. This CDR3 is CASEGGADTGELFF. The CDR3 region has the DNA TGTGCCAGCGAGGGGGGCGCGGACACCGGGGAGCTGTTTTTT.

The chain carries TRBV4-2 and TRBJ1-2, with 8 bases fitting TRBD1. The CDR3 spans 16 residues. V lost 0 bases to trimming and J lost 7 bases; unmatched junction nucleotides: 10. CDR1 LGHNA and CDR2 YNFKEQ come from the germline V gene. The CDR3 region is CASSQDGFQGAFGYTF. CDR3 in DNA: TGTGCCAGCAGCCAAGATGGGTTTCAGGGGGCGTTTGGCTACACCTTC.

The V gene is TRBV5-4, the J gene TRBJ1-3; D might be TRBD1 (5 bases). Germline-derived CDR1 and CDR2 are SGHNT and YYREEE (reference sequence). The length of the CDR3 is 15 residues. The V and J ends lost 1 base and 4 bases respectively, with 12 bases between them. This chain's CDR3 is CASSLSGPAGNTIYF. The CDR3 DNA reads as TGTGCCAGCAGCTTGTCGGGGCCCGCGGGAAACACCATATATTTT.

The chain has TRBV6-5 and TRBJ1-6; D is unclear. V was shortened by 2 bases and J by 0 bases, with 5 bases between the two germline ends. CDR1 and CDR2 (germline): MNHEY, SVGAGI. The CDR3 is 15 amino acids. CDR3 DNA sequence: TGTGCCAGCAGTTACCAGAGCTCCTATAATTCACCCCTCCACTTT. As protein: CASSYQSSYNSPLHF.

On this clone itself: The identical CDR3 is also encoded by other nucleotide sequences in the sample. V usage is TRBV29-1 and J usage is TRBJ2-6, with D possibly TRBD1 on 5 matching bases. CDR3 size: 14 residues. Trimming took 3 bases from V and 2 from J, leaving 8 bases between them. CDR1 and CDR2 (germline): SQVTM, ANQGSEA. The CDR3 DNA follows: TGCAGCGTTGATAGGGGCGCTGGGGCCAACGTCCTGACTTTC. Translation: CSVDRGAGANVLTF. The entire variable domain, with the rest obtained from reference TRBV29-1 and TRBJ2-6, is as follows: SAVISQKPSRDICQRGTSLTIQCQVDSQVTMMFWYRQQPGQSLTLIATANQGSEATYESGFVIDKFPISRPNLTFSTLTVSNMSPEDSSIYLCSVDRGAGANVLTFGAGSRLTVL.

This clone has just a few counts. The V and J genes are TRBV4-3 and TRBJ2-2, with D possibly TRBD1 on 5 matching bases. CDR3 length equals 15 residues. The germline V gene encodes CDR1 LGHNA and CDR2 YSLEER. V was trimmed by 2 bases and J by 6 bases, leaving 13 bases between them. Here the CDR3 DNA reads TGCGCCAGCAGCCAATCGGCAGGGTGGGCCGGGGAGCTGTTTTTT. Translating it yields CASSQSAGWAGELFF.

This chain links TRBV19 with TRBJ2-7; 10 bases map to TRBD1. V lost 1 base to trimming and J lost 4 bases; unmatched junction nucleotides: 10. The germline CDR1 and CDR2 sequences are LNHDA and SQIVND (reference sequence). The CDR3 sequence is 17 residues long. This chain's CDR3 is CASSIGPRDRGLYEQYF. For the CDR3, the DNA is TGTGCCAGTAGTATAGGCCCCAGGGACAGGGGTTTGTACGAGCAGTACTTC.

This rearrangement joins TRBV5-1 to TRBJ2-3, with D unclear. This CDR3 is 12 amino acids long. Looked up from germline, CDR1 is SGHRS and CDR2 is YFSETQ. Deletions cut 4 bases from V and 5 bases from J, with 8 bases between. CDR3 residues: CASSPSEDTQYF. The CDR3 nucleotides read TGCGCCAGCAGCCCCTCGGAAGATACGCAGTATTTT.

This clone was seen only once. The genes are TRBV9 and TRBJ2-7, with D uncertain. CDR1 and CDR2 (germline): SGDLS, YYNGEE. This CDR3 comprises 16 residues. V lost 3 bases and J lost 0, with 16 bases in between. The CDR3 region is CASSAGGSMSSYEQYF. The CDR3 nucleotides read TGTGCCAGCAGCGCCGGTGGCTCCATGAGCTCCTACGAGCAGTACTTC. Complete variable domain (other parts from reference TRBV9 and TRBJ2-7): DSGVTQTPKHLITATGQRVTLRCSPRSGDLSVYWYQQSLDQGLQFLIQYYNGEERAKGNILERFSAQQFPDLHSELNLSSLELGDSALYFCASSAGGSMSSYEQYFGPGTRLTVT.

The chain is built from TRBV15 and TRBJ1-2; no definite D call. The V end lost 0 bases, the J end lost 8 bases, and 16 bases lay between the germline ends. Germline V CDR1 and CDR2: LNHNV, YYDKDF (reference sequence). This CDR3 spans 15 amino acids. The CDR3 nucleotides read TGTGCCACCAGCAGAGATACGGTCCCCCAGAAAGGCTACACCTTC. Translated: CATSRDTVPQKGYTF. The entire variable domain, with the rest obtained from reference TRBV15 and TRBJ1-2, is as follows: DAMVIQNPRYQVTQFGKPVTLSCSQTLNHNVMYWYQQKSSQAPKLLFHYYDKDFNNEADTPDNFQSRRPNTSFCFLDIRSPGLGDTAMYLCATSRDTVPQKGYTFGSGTRLTVV.